Listed here are 5 T cell receptor beta chains from one sample, sequenced in a study of blood T cell repertoires in COVID-19. The protocol was immunoSEQ multiplex PCR, while the TCRdb copy is restricted to in-frame clones and leaves out a portion. The repertoire holds 200,000 to 250,000 clones, about 88% seen once, with around 2.2% in the top ten. The sample was peripheral blood. The receptors come from a woman aged 35 to 49 who had recovered from COVID-19.

The chain recombines TRBV10-1 with TRBJ2-6; the D is unclear. The CDR3 totals 18 residues. With 2 bases removed from V and 2 bases from J, the gap between germline ends came to 16 bases. CDR1 WNHNN and CDR2 SYGVQD come from the germline V gene (reference sequence). CDR3 nucleotides: TGCGCCAGCAGTGAGGCACATCCTAGGAAGCCTGGGGCCAACGTCCTGACTTTC. Protein: CASSEAHPRKPGANVLTF.

The chain carries TRBV6-5 and TRBJ2-5; D perhaps matches TRBD1 (5 bases). Trimming pared 0 bases from V and 4 bases from J, leaving 9 bases between. The CDR3 loop spans 14 amino acids. The germline V gene has CDR1 MNHEY and CDR2 SVGAGI. CDR3 in amino acids: CASSYSNRLETQYF. In DNA form, the CDR3 reads TGTGCCAGCAGTTACTCTAACAGGCTAGAGACCCAGTACTTC.

The chain links TRBV7-2 to TRBJ2-3; TRBD2 agrees at 9 bases. Germline values: CDR1 SGHTA, CDR2 FQGNSA. V gave up 1 base and J gave up 4 bases; unmatched junction bases: 6. The CDR3 is made up of 16 amino acids. The CDR3 DNA sequence: TGTGCCAGCAGCTTAGGTCAAGCGGGGGGAGCAGATACGCAGTATTTT. Translating gives CASSLGQAGGADTQYF.

The gene calls are TRBV5-1 and TRBJ2-3, with 13 nucleotides matching TRBD2. The CDR3 extends over 16 amino acids. CDR1 SGHRS and CDR2 YFSETQ come from the germline V gene. The junction had 5 bases not matched to a gene; V was cut back by 4 bases and J by 3 bases. The DNA of the CDR3 is TGCGCCAGCAGCCACACTAGCGGGAGGGTAACAGATACGCAGTATTTT. Residues: CASSHTSGRVTDTQYF.

The chain has TRBV19 and TRBJ2-1, with 8 bases fitting TRBD1. V trimming: 1 base; J trimming: 6 bases; junction bases outside the gene matches: 5. Germline V gives CDR1 LNHDA, CDR2 SQIVND (reference sequence). This CDR3 region has 15 residues. CDR3 DNA: TGTGCCAGTAGTATAGTTCAGGACAGGGCCAATGAGCAGTTCTTC. It encodes CASSIVQDRANEQFF.